The 4 T cell receptor beta chains presented below share a single source sample, sequenced in a study of blood T cells in healthy people across ages. Alongside a J-beta primer mix, a sample-barcoded 5' primer served in a second PCR lasting about 7 to 12 cycles. TCRdb re-called the 5' RACE reads with MiXCR, one entry per CDR3 protein. The sample contains roughly 1.9 million distinct CDR3 sequences, around 40% of which appear only once. Sequencing used blood. The origin of the receptors is a human donor in good health.

The chain links TRBV4-2 to TRBJ2-7, with D perhaps matching TRBD2 (6 bases). There are 14 residues in the CDR3. The germline CDR1 and CDR2 sequences are LGHNA and YNFKEQ. V was shortened by 6 bases and J by 1 base, with 13 bases between the two germline ends. The CDR3 DNA reads TGTGCCAGCAGACGTACGGGGGTTTCCTACGAGCAGTACTTC. Residues: CASRRTGVSYEQYF.

This clonotype was detected only a few times. This chain uses TRBV7-9 with TRBJ1-2; a weak D match, TRBD1 (5 bases). Germline V gene lookup returns CDR1 SEHNR and CDR2 FQNEAQ (reference sequence). V dropped 2 bases and J dropped 8 bases, with 18 bases sitting between them. There are 15 residues in the CDR3. This chain's CDR3 is CASSLTAIQGEGYTF. The CDR3 nucleotides are TGTGCCAGCAGCTTAACGGCTATCCAGGGTGAGGGCTACACCTTC.

The table lists this clonotype with a few counts. This rearrangement joins TRBV25-1 to TRBJ2-1; 8 bases agree with TRBD1. CDR3 size: 15 residues. Germline CDR1 is MGHDK and CDR2 is SYGVNS. Germline trimming cut 6 bases from V and 5 bases from J; bases unmatched to any gene: 9. The CDR3 DNA reads TGTGCCAGCAGGTCGGACAGGGACGTCCACAATGAGCAGTTCTTC. Residues: CASRSDRDVHNEQFF.

The chain combines TRBV6-5 with TRBJ2-1; no firm D call. Trimming took 2 bases from V and 7 from J, leaving 12 bases between them. Germline V gene data show CDR1 as MNHEY and CDR2 as SVGAGI. This CDR3 spans 14 amino acids. The CDR3: CASSYTNGFNEQFF. DNA of the CDR3: TGTGCCAGCAGTTACACCAACGGCTTTAATGAGCAGTTCTTC.